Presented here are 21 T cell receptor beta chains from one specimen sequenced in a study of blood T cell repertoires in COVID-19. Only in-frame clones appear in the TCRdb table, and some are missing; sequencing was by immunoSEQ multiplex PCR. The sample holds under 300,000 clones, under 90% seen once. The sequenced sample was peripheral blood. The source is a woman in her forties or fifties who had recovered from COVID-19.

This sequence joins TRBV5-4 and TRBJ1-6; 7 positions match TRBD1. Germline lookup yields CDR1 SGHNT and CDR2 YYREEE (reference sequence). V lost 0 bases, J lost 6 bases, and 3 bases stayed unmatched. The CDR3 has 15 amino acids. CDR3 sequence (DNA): TGTGCCAGCAGCTTGGCTGACAGGGTTAATTCACCCCTCCACTTT. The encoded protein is CASSLADRVNSPLHF.

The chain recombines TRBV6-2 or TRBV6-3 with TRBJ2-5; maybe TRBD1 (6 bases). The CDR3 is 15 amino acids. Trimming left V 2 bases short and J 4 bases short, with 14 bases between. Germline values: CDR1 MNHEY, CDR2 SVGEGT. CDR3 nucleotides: TGTGCCAGCAGTTACCTTAGGGGGTGGCGAGAGACCCAGTACTTC. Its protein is CASSYLRGWRETQYF.

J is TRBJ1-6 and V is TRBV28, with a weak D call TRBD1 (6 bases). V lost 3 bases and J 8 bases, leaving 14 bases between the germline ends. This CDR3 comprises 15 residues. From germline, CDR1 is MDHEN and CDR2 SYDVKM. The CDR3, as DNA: TGTGCCAGCAGTTTCAGGGGAGAACCTTATTCACCCCTCCACTTT. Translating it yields CASSFRGEPYSPLHF.

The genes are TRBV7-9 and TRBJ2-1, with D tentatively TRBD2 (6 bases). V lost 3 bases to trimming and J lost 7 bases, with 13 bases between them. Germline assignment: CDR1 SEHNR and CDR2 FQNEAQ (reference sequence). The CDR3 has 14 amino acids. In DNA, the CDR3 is TGTGCCAGCAGCTTTAGCGGAGGGAGGAATGAGCAGTTCTTC. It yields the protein CASSFSGGRNEQFF.

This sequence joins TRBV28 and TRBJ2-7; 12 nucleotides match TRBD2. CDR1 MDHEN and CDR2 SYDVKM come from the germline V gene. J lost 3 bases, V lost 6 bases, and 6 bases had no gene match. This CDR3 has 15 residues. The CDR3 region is CASSALTSGGYEQYF. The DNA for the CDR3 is TGTGCCAGCAGCGCCTTGACTAGCGGGGGCTACGAGCAGTACTTC. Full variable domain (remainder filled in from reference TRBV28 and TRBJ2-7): DVKVTQSSRYLVKRTGEKVFLECVQDMDHENMFWYRQDPGLGLRLIYFSYDVKMKEKGDIPEGYSVSREKKERFSLILESASTNQTSMYLCASSALTSGGYEQYFGPGTRLTVT.

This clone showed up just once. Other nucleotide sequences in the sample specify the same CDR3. CDR3 region: CASSLAGSYEQYF. DNA of the CDR3: TGTGCCAGCAGCTTGGCGGGGTCCTACGAGCAGTACTTC. This chain links TRBV7-2 with TRBJ2-7; D may be TRBD2 (6 bases). Germline V gives CDR1 SGHTA, CDR2 FQGNSA. Trimming stripped 3 bases from V and 1 base from J, with 7 bases between. This CDR3 is built from 13 residues.

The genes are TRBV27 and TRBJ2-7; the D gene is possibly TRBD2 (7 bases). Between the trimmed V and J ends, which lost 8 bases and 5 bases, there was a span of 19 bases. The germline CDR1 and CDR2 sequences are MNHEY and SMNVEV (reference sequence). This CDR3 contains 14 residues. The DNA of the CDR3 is TGTGCCAGCGCCCGGGGGAGGGGGTTCCACGAGCAGTACTTC. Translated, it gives CASARGRGFHEQYF.

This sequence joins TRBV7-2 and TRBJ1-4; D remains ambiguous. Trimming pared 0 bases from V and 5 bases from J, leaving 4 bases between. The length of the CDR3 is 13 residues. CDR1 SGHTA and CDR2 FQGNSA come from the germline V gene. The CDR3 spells CASSLALNEKLFF. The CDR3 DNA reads TGTGCCAGCAGCTTAGCGCTAAATGAAAAACTGTTTTTT.

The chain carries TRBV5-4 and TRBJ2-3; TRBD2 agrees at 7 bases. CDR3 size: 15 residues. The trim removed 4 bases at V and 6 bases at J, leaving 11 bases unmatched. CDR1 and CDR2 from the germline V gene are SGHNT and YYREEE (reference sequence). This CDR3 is CASSPTAGTPDTQYF. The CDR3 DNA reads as TGTGCCAGCAGCCCGACAGCGGGGACCCCGGATACGCAGTATTTT.

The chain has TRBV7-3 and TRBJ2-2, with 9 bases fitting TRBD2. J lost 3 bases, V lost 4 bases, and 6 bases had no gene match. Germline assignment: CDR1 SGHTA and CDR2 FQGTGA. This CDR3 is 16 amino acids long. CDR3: CASSSISGGDTGELFF. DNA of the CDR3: TGTGCCAGCAGCTCGATTAGCGGGGGCGACACCGGGGAGCTGTTTTTT.

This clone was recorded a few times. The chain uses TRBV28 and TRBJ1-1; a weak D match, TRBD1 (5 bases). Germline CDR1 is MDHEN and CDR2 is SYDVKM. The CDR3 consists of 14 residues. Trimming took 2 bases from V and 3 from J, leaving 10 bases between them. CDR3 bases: TGTGCCAGCAGTTTAAACAGGAGGGACACTGAAGCTTTCTTT. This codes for CASSLNRRDTEAFF.

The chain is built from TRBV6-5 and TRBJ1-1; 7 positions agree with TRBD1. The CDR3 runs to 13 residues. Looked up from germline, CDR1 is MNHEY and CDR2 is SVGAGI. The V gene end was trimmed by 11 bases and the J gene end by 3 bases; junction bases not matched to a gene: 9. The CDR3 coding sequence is TGTGCCTCCCGTGGGACAGTGGACACTGAAGCTTTCTTT. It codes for CASRGTVDTEAFF.

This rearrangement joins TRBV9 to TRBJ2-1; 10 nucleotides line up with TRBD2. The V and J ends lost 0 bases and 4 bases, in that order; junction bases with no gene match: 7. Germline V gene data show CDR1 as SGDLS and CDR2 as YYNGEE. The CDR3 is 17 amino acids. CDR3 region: CASSVEYSGGAYNEQFF. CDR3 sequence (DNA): TGTGCCAGCAGCGTAGAGTACAGCGGGGGGGCGTACAATGAGCAGTTCTTC.

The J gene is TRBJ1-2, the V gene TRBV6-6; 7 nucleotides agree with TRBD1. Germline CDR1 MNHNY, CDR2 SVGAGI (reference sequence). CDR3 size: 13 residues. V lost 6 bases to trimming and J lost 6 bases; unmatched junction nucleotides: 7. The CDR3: CASRHGQADGYTF. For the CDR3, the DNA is TGTGCCAGCAGGCACGGACAGGCCGATGGCTACACCTTC.

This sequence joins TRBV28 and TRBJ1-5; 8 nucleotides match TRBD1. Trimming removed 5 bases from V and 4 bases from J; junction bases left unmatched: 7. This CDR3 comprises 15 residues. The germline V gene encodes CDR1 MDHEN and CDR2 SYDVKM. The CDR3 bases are TGTGCCAGCAGTCCTCAGGGGGCCGCTAATCAGCCCCAGCATTTT. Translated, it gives CASSPQGAANQPQHF.

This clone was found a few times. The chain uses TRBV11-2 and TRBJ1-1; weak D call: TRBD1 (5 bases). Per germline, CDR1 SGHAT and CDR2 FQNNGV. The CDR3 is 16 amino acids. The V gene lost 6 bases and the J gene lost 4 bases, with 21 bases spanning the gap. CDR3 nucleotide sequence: TGTGCCAGCAGTCCTGGATCAGGGCTCTTGGGCACTGAAGCTTTCTTT. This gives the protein CASSPGSGLLGTEAFF. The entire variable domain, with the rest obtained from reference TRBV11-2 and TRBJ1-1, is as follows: EAGVAQSPRYKIIEKRQSVAFWCNPISGHATLYWYQQILGQGPKLLIQFQNNGVVDDSQLPKDRFSAERLKGVDSTLKIQPAKLEDSAVYLCASSPGSGLLGTEAFFGQGTRLTVV.

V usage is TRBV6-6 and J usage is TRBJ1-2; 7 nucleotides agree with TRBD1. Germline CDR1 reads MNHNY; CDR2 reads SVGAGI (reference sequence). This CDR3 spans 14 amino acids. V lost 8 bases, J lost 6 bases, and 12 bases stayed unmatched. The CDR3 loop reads CASRQTSTGDGYTF. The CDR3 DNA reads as TGTGCCAGCCGACAGACTTCTACAGGGGATGGCTACACCTTC.

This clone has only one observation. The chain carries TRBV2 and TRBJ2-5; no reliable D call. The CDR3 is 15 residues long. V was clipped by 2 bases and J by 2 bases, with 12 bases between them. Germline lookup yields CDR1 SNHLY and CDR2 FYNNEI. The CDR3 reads CASSESMMSQETQYF. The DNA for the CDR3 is TGTGCCAGCAGTGAAAGCATGATGTCACAAGAGACCCAGTACTTC.

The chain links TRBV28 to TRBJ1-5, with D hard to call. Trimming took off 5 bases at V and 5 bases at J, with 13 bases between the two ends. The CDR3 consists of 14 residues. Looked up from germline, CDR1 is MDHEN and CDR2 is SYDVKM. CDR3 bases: TGTGCCAGCAGTAACGACGGGTACTATCAGCCCCAGCATTTT. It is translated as CASSNDGYYQPQHF.

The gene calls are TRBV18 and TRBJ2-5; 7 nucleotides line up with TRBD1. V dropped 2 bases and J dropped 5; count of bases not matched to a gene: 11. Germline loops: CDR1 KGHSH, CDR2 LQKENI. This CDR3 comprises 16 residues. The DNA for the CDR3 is TGTGCCAGCTCACCAACCATCGACAGGGTTCGGGAGACCCAGTACTTC. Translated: CASSPTIDRVRETQYF.

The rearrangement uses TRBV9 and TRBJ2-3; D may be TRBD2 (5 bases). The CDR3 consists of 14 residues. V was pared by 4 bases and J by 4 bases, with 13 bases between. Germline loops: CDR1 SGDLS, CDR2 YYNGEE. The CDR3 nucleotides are TGTGCCAGCAGCCCCCGGGCTAGCCCAGATACGCAGTATTTT. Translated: CASSPRASPDTQYF.